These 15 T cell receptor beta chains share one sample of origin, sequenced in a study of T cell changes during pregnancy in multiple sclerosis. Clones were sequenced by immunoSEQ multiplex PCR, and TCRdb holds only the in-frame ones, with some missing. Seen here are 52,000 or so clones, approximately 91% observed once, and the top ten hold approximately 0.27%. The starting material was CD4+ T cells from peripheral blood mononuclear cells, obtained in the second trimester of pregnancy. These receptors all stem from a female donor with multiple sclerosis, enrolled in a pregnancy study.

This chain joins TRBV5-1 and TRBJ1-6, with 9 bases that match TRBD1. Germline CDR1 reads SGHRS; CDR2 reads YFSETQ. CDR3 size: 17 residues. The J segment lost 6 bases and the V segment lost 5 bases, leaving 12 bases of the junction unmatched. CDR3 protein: CASSTTGGSTSNSPLHF. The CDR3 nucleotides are TGCGCCAGCAGTACCACAGGGGGCTCTACATCTAATTCACCCCTCCACTTT.

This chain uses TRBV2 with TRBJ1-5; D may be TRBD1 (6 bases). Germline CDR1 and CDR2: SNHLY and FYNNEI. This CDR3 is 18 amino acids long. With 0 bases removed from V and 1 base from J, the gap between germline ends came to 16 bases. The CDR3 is CASSEASPGEWSNQPQHF. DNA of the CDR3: TGTGCCAGCAGTGAAGCGTCGCCAGGGGAATGGAGCAATCAGCCCCAGCATTTT.

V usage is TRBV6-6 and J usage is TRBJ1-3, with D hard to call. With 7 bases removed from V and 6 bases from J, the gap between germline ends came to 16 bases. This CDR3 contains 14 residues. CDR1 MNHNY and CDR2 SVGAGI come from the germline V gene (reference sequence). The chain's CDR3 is CASTSGVPANTIYF. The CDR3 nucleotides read TGTGCCAGCACTTCCGGGGTGCCGGCAAACACCATATATTTT.

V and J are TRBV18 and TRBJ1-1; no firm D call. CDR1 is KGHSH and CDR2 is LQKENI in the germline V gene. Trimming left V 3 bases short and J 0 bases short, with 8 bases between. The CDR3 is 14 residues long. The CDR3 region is CASSPLQMNTEAFF. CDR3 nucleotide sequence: TGTGCCAGCTCACCGTTGCAGATGAACACTGAAGCTTTCTTT.

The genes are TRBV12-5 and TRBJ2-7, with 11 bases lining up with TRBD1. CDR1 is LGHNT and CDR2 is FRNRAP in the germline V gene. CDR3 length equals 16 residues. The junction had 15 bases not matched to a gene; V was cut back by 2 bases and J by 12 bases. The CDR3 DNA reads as TGTGCTAGTGGTTTGACCCATCCGGGACAGGGGGAATATGCGTACTTC. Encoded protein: CASGLTHPGQGEYAYF.

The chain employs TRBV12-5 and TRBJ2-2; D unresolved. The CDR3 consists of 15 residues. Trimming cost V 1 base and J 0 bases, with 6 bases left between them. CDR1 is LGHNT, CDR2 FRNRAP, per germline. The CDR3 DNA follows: TGTGCTAGTGGTTTGGCCCGTCCGAACACCGGGGAGCTGTTTTTT. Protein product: CASGLARPNTGELFF.

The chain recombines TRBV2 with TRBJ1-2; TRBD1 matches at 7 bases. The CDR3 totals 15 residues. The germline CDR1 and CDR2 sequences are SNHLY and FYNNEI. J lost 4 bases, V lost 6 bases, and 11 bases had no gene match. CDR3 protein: CASSGTDQGLYGYTF. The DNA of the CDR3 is TGTGCCAGCAGCGGGACAGATCAGGGCCTCTATGGCTACACCTTC.

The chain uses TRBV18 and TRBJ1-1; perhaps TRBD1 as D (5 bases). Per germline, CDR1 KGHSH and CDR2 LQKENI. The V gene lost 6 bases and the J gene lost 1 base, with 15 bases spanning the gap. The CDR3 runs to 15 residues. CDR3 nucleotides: TGTGCCAGCTCCCGACAGTTTTCCTCGAACACTGAAGCTTTCTTT. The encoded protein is CASSRQFSSNTEAFF.

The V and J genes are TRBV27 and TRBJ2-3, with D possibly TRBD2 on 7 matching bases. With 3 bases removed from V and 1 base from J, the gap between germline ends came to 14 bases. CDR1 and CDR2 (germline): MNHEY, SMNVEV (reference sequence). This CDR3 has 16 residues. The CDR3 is CASSFLQGGGTDTQYF. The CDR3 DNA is TGTGCCAGCAGTTTTCTACAAGGGGGGGGCACAGATACGCAGTATTTT.

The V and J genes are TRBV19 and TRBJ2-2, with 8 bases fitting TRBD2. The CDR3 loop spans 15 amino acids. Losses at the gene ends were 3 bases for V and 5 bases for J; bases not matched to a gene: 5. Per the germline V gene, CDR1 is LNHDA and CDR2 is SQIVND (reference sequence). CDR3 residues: CASSIGGGGTGELFF. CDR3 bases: TGTGCCAGTAGTATCGGGGGGGGAGGAACCGGGGAGCTGTTTTTT.

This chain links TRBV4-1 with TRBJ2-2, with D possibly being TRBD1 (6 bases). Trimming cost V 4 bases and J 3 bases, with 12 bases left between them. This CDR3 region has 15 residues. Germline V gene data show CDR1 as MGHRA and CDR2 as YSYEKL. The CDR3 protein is CASSLRGADTGELFF. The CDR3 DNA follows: TGCGCCAGCAGCCTCAGGGGTGCGGACACCGGGGAGCTGTTTTTT.

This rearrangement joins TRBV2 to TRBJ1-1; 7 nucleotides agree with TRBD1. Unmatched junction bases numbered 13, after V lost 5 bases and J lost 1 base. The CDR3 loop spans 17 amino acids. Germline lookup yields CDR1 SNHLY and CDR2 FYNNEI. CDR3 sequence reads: CASSKSSRGWGNTEAFF. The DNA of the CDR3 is TGTGCCAGCAGTAAATCCTCCAGGGGGTGGGGGAACACTGAAGCTTTCTTT.

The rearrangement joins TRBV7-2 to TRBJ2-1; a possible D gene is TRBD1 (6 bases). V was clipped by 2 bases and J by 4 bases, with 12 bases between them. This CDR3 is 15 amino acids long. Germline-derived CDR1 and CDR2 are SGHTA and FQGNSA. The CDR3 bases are TGTGCCAGCAGCTTACGAGGGGGTAATTACAATGAGCAGTTCTTC. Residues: CASSLRGGNYNEQFF.

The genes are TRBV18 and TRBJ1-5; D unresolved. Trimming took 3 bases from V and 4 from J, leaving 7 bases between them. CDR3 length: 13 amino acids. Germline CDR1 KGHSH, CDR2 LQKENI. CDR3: CASSPLSNQPQHF. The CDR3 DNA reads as TGTGCCAGCTCACCTCTTTCTAATCAGCCCCAGCATTTT.

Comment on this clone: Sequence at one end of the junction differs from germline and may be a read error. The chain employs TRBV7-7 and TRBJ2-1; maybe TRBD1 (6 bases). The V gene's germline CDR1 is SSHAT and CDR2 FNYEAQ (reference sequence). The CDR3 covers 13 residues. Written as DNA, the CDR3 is TGTGCTAGCAGCTTAGATGGGGGCACTCCGATGTTCTTC. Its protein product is CASSLDGGTPMFF.